The clone carrying this TCR beta chain was recorded once. The data are from a study of blood T cell repertoires in COVID-19. TCRdb keeps only in-frame clones here, not all; method: immunoSEQ multiplex PCR. Of over 200,000 clones detected, approximately 80% appear once; the ten largest clones hold approximately 16%. The study recruited people aged 18 to 89 years across more than 20 US areas. Participants reported their clinical history, and cohort assignment relied on those reports. The clonotype was recovered from a middle-aged man who had recovered from COVID-19. The sequencing sample was made of PBMCs or T cells enriched from blood (not recorded which).

CDR3 bases: TGTGCCAGCAGTGAATCCGGCGGGCCCTATGGCTACACCTTC. This codes for CASSESGGPYGYTF. V gene TRBV6-1 combines with J gene TRBJ1-2, with no clear D. The CDR3 covers 14 residues. CDR1 is MNHNS, CDR2 SASEGT, per germline. V lost 2 bases and J 4 bases, leaving 11 bases between the germline ends.